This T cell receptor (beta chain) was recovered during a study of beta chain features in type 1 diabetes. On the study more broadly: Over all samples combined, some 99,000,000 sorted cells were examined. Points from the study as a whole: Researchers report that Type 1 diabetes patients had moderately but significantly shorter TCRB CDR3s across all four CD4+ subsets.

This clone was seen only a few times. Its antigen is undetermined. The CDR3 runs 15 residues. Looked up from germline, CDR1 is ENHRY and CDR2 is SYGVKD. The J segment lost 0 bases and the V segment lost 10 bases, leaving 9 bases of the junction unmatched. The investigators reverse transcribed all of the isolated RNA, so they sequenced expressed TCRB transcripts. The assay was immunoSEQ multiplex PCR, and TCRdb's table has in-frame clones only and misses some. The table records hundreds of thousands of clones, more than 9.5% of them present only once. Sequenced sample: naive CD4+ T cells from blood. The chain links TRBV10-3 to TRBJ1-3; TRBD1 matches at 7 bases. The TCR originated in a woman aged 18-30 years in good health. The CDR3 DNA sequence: TGTGCCACTCGTAACAGGGGTTTCTCTGGAAACACCATATATTTT. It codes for CATRNRGFSGNTIYF.